This T cell receptor (beta chain) was sequenced during a study of CDR3 diversity in severe acne. TCRdb re-analysed the PCR reads in MiXCR, keeping a single row per CDR3 protein. The data show some 84,000 distinct CDR3 sequences, 45% to 65% seen once. Sequencing was carried out using blood. This TCR was sampled from a male donor in good health, without acne.

In DNA, the CDR3 is TGTGCCAGCAGCGGACAGGGGGCAGGTGAAGTGCAGTACTTC. Translating it yields CASSGQGAGEVQYF. The chain carries TRBV6-6 and TRBJ2-7, with 11 bases lining up with TRBD1. CDR3 length: 14 amino acids. Trimming at V came to 6 bases and at J to 9 bases, leaving 10 bases not matched to a gene. Germline V lookup: CDR1 MNHNY, CDR2 SVGAGI (reference sequence).